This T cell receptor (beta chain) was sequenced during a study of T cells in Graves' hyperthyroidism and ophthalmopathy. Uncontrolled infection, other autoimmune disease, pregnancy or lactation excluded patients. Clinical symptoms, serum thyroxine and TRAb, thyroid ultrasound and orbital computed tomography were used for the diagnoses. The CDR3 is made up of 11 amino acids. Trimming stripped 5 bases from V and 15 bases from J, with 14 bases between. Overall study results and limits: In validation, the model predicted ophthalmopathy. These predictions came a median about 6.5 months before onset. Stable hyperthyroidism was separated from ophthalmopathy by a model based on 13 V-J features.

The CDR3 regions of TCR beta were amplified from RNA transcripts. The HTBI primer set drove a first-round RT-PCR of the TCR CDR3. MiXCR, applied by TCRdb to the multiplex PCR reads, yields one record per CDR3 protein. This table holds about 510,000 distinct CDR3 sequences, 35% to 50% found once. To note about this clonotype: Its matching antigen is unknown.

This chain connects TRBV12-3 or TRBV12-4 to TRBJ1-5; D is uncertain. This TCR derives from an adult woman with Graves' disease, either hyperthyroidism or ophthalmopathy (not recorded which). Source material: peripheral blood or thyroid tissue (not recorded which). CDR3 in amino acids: CASSEAGNWHF. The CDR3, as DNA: TGTGCCAGCAGTGAAGCTGGTAATTGGCATTTT.